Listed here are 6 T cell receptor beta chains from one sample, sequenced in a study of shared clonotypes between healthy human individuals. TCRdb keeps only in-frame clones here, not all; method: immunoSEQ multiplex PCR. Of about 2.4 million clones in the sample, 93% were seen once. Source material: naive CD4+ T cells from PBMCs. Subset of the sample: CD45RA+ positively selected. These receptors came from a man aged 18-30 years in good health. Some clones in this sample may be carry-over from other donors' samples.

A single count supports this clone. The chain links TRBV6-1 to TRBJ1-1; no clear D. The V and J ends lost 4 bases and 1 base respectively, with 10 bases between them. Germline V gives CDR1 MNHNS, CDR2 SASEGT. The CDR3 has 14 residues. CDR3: CASSVVVGNTEAFF. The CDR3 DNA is TGTGCCAGCAGTGTGGTAGTGGGGAACACTGAAGCTTTCTTT.

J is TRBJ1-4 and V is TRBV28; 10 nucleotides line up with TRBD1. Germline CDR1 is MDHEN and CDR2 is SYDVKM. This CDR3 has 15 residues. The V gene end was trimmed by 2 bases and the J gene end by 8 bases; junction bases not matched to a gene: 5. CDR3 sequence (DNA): TGTGCCAGCAGTTTACCGACAGGGGGCGAGGAAAAACTGTTTTTT. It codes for CASSLPTGGEEKLFF.

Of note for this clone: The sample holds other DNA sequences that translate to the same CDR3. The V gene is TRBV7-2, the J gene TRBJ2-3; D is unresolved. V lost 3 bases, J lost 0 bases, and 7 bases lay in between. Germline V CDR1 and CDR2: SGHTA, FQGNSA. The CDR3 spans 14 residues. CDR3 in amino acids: CASSLFASTDTQYF. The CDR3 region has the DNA TGTGCCAGCAGCTTGTTCGCTAGCACAGATACGCAGTATTTT.

CDR3 region: CASSSTGTGPYEQYF. The CDR3 DNA is TGTGCCAGCAGCTCAACCGGGACAGGACCCTACGAGCAGTACTTC. The chain has TRBV7-2 and TRBJ2-7; 8 bases fit TRBD1. This CDR3 is built from 15 residues. V lost 4 bases, J lost 2 bases, and 7 bases stayed unmatched. Germline values: CDR1 SGHTA, CDR2 FQGNSA.

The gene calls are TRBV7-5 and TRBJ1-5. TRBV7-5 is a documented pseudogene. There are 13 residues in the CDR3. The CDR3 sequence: CVRSYGGNQPQHF. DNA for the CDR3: TGTGTCAGAAGCTACGGGGGAAATCAGCCCCAGCATTTT.

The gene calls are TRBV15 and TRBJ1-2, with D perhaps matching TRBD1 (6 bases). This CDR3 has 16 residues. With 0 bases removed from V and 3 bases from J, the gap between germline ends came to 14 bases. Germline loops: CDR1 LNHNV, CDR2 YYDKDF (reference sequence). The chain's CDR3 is CATSRDQGTLYYGYTF. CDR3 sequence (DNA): TGTGCCACCAGCAGAGATCAGGGGACACTTTACTATGGCTACACCTTC.